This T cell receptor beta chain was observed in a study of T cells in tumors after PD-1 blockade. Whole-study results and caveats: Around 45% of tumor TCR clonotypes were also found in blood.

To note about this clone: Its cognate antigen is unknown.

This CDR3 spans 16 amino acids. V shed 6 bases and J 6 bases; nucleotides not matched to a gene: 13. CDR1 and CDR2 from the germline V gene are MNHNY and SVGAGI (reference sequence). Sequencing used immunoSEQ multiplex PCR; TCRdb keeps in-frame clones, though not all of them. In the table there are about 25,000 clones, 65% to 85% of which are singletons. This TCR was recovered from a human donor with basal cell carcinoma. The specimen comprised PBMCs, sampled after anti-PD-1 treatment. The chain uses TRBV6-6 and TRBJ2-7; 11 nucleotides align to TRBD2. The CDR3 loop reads CASRDTSGGSSIEQYF. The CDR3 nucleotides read TGTGCCAGCAGAGATACTAGCGGGGGATCCTCGATCGAGCAGTACTTC.